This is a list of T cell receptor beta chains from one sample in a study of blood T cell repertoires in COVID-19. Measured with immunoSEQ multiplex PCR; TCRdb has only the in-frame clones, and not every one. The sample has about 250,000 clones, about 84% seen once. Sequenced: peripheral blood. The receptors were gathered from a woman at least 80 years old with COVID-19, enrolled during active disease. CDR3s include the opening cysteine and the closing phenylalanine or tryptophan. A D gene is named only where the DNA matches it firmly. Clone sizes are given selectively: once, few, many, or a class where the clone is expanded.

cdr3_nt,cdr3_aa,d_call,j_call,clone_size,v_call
TGTGCCAGCAGCTTGGGGAGAGGGGGGGCCCGAAACATTCAGTACTTC,CASSLGRGGARNIQYF,.,TRBJ2-4,.,TRBV5-4
TGCGCCAGCAGCCTGCCGGGTACCTACAATGAGCAGTTCTTC,CASSLPGTYNEQFF,.,TRBJ2-1,.,TRBV5-1
TGTGCCAGCAGCGACCAGGGGACTAATGAAAAACTGTTTTTT,CASSDQGTNEKLFF,.,TRBJ1-4,.,TRBV9
TGTGCCAGCAGCCCGGACAGGGTTGGGTTGCAGCCCCAGCATTTT,CASSPDRVGLQPQHF,TRBD1,TRBJ1-5,.,TRBV9
TGCGCCAGCAGGCCCGGGGGATCGGACTATGGCTACACCTTC,CASRPGGSDYGYTF,.,TRBJ1-2,.,TRBV5-1
TGTGCCACTCAAGCCCTCAGACAGGTAGACACAGATACGCAGTATTTT,CATQALRQVDTDTQYF,.,TRBJ2-3,.,TRBV10-3
TGTGCCAGCTCGGCCATTACAGGGTATGAGCAGTTCTTC,CASSAITGYEQFF,.,TRBJ2-1,.,TRBV18
TGTGCCAGCAGCCAGGGGGCTGGAAATGAGCAGTTCTTC,CASSQGAGNEQFF,TRBD1,TRBJ2-1,.,TRBV7-9
TGTGCCAGCAGCACAGGGAGAGGGACTGAAGCTTTCTTT,CASSTGRGTEAFF,.,TRBJ1-1,.,TRBV14
TGTGCCAGCTCACCGGGGCCGGGAGACTACTATGGCTACACCTTC,CASSPGPGDYYGYTF,.,TRBJ1-2,.,TRBV18
TGTGCCAGCAGCTTGTGGGGACTCAGCAATCAGCCCCAGCATTTT,CASSLWGLSNQPQHF,.,TRBJ1-5,.,TRBV5-6
TGTGCCAGCGGACAGGAAGCTAATGAAAAACTGTTTTTT,CASGQEANEKLFF,TRBD1,TRBJ1-4,.,TRBV2
TGTGCCAGCAGCCACGGAATTCCAGGTGCAACTAATGAAAAACTGTTTTTT,CASSHGIPGATNEKLFF,.,TRBJ1-4,.,TRBV3-1/TRBV3-2
TGCGCCAGCAGCCAACAAGTCGGACAGGGGAGAAATGAGCAGTTCTTC,CASSQQVGQGRNEQFF,TRBD1,TRBJ2-1,few,TRBV4-1
TGCAGTGCTAGTAATAGCGGGGGAAGCAATGAGCAGTTCTTC,CSASNSGGSNEQFF,TRBD2,TRBJ2-1,.,TRBV20-1
TGTGCCAGCAGCGAACCCCGGGACAGGGGTTTCGCCTATGGCTACACCTTC,CASSEPRDRGFAYGYTF,TRBD1,TRBJ1-2,once,TRBV7-2
TGTGCCTCCGGAGCACTAGCGGGGGGGGCAGAGACCCAGTACTTC,CASGALAGGAETQYF,TRBD2,TRBJ2-5,.,TRBV28
TGTGCCAGCAGCGGGACAGTTTTAAGCACAGATACGCAGTATTTT,CASSGTVLSTDTQYF,.,TRBJ2-3,.,TRBV9
TGTGCCAGCAGCCAGGGGGCACCGAACGAGCAGTACTTC,CASSQGAPNEQYF,TRBD1,TRBJ2-7,.,TRBV11-2
TGTGCCAGCAGCCAGGGGACAGGGAGTGGAAACACCATATATTTT,CASSQGTGSGNTIYF,TRBD1,TRBJ1-3,.,TRBV3-1/TRBV3-2
TGTGCCAGCAGTGAAGCGCTTTACAGGGGCATATACGAGCAGTACTTC,CASSEALYRGIYEQYF,TRBD1,TRBJ2-7,.,TRBV2
TGTGCCAGCAGCCCCGGACAGGGGGCCGGCTACACCTTC,CASSPGQGAGYTF,TRBD1,TRBJ1-2,.,TRBV3-1/TRBV3-2
TGTGCTAGCAGTTCATTATACAATGAGCAGTTCTTC,CASSSLYNEQFF,.,TRBJ2-1,.,TRBV12-5
TGTGCCAGCAGCTCTCATCACAGGGCTTGGAATCAGCCCCAGCATTTT,CASSSHHRAWNQPQHF,.,TRBJ1-5,few,TRBV9
TGTGCCAGCAGCGTACGATCGAATCCAACCGGGACAGGTGTTAATTCACCCCTCCACTTT,CASSVRSNPTGTGVNSPLHF,TRBD1,TRBJ1-6,few,TRBV9
TGTGCCAGCAGTTACTCGACAGGGGGAACTGAAGCTTTCTTT,CASSYSTGGTEAFF,TRBD1,TRBJ1-1,.,TRBV6-5
TGTGCCAGTAGTATTAGGCAGGGGAGGGTCGAAAACATTCAGTACTTC,CASSIRQGRVENIQYF,.,TRBJ2-4,.,TRBV19
TGTGCCAGCAGGGGGGGTCGGGCGTATGGCTACACCTTC,CASRGGRAYGYTF,.,TRBJ1-2,.,TRBV2
TGTGCCTGGGCCCCATTGAACACTGAAGCTTTCTTT,CAWAPLNTEAFF,.,TRBJ1-1,once,TRBV30